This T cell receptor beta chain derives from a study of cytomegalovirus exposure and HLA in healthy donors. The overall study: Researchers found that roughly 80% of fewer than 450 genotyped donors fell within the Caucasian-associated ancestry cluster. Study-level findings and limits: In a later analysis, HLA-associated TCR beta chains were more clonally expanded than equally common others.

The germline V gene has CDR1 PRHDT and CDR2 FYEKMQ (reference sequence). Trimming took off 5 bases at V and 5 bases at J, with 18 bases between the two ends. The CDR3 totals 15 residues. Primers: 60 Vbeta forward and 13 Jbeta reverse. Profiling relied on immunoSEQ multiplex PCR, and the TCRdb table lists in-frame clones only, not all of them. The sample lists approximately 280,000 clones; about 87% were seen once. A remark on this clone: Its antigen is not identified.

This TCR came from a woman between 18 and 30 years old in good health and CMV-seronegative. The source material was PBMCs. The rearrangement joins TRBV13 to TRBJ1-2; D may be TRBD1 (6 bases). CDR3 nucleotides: TGTGCCAGCAGCCAGGGACATTTCGCAGATTATGGCTACACCTTC. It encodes CASSQGHFADYGYTF.